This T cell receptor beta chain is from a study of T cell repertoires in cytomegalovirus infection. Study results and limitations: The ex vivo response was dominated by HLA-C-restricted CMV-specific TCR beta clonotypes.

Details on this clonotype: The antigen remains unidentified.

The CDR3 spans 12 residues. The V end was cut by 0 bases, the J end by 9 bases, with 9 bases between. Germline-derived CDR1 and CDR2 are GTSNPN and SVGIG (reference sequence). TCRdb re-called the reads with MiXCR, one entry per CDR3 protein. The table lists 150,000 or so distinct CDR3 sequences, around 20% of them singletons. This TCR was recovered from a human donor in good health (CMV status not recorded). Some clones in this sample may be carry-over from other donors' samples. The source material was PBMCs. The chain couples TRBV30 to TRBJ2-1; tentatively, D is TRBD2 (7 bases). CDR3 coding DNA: TGTGCCTGGAGTGTAGGGGGGGGTGAGCAGTTCTTC. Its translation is CAWSVGGGEQFF.